This TCR beta chain was recovered during a study of identical twins. CDR3 length: 14 residues. Trimming pared 6 bases from V and 6 bases from J, leaving 14 bases between. One entry per CDR3 protein results from TCRdb running MiXCR on the 5' RACE reads. The sample carries some 690,000 distinct CDR3 sequences, 21% recorded once. This sample also appeared in a second study, on T cells expressing NK-cell markers. That work adds: Dominant NKG2C+ clonotype frequencies of about 1.0-7.5% of CD8+ T cells were measured in about 6 donors.

Material: PBMCs. The chain has TRBV12-3 or TRBV12-4 and TRBJ2-2; D tentatively reads TRBD1 or TRBD2 (5 bases each). The origin of this receptor is a woman aged 18 to 35 in good health. CDR3 amino acids: CASRGDRGAGELFF. CDR3 sequence (DNA): TGTGCCAGCAGGGGGGACCGGGGCGCCGGGGAGCTGTTTTTT.